This TCR beta chain was observed in a study of cytomegalovirus exposure and HLA in healthy donors. Donors came from a validation cohort of over a hundred subjects, distinct from the first 666-subject cohort. Concerning this clone itself: Antigen: not known.

Looked up from germline, CDR1 is MGHRA and CDR2 is YSYEKL. With 1 base clipped from V and 3 bases from J, the junction kept 20 bases outside the gene matches. The CDR3 is 21 amino acids. Whole-study results and caveats: The listing of 150 to 200 TCR beta chains classed them as cytomegalovirus-associated. Researchers reported that a few CMV-associated chains were confirmed in vitro as CMV antigen-specific. A classifier reportedly called cytomegalovirus status with high sensitivity and specificity.

TCRdb's table, derived via immunoSEQ multiplex PCR, lists solely in-frame clones and lacks some. The sample carries 95,000 to 150,000 clones, around 90% recorded once. The sample comprised PBMCs. The chain carries TRBV4-1 and TRBJ2-7; 11 bases map to TRBD2. The TCR originated in a woman younger than 30 in good health and CMV-seronegative. CDR3 sequence: CASSQVGTGTSGPTPYYEQYF. The CDR3 coding sequence is TGCGCCAGCAGCCAAGTCGGCACCGGGACTAGCGGACCTACCCCTTACTACGAGCAGTACTTC.